This T cell receptor beta chain was retrieved from a study of T-cell memory formation after mild COVID-19. General observations from the study: For contracting clones, CD4+ ones sat mainly in CM and EM, CD8+ in EMRA. Confirmation was lacking for SARS-CoV-2 specificity of second-wave clones that peaked on day 37.

This clonotype was detected many times. Its antigen is undetermined. The length of the CDR3 is 17 residues. CDR1 SGHRS and CDR2 YFSETQ come from the germline V gene. V trimming: 6 bases; J trimming: 3 bases; junction bases outside the gene matches: 11. Using its own MiXCR run on the 5' RACE reads, TCRdb lists one record per CDR3 protein. The sample shows approximately 150,000 distinct CDR3 sequences, roughly 14% of them seen only once. The chain carries TRBV5-1 and TRBJ2-6, with 8 bases lining up with TRBD1. The specimen sequenced was PBMCs or a T cell subset sorted from them (not recorded which). This clonotype was obtained from an adult woman who had mild COVID-19 (a few samples of this study predate the infection). Cell type and time point are not known. The CDR3, as DNA: TGCGCCAGCACCAGGACAGGGTCCTTTAGTGGGGCCAACGTCCTGACTTTC. Residues: CASTRTGSFSGANVLTF.